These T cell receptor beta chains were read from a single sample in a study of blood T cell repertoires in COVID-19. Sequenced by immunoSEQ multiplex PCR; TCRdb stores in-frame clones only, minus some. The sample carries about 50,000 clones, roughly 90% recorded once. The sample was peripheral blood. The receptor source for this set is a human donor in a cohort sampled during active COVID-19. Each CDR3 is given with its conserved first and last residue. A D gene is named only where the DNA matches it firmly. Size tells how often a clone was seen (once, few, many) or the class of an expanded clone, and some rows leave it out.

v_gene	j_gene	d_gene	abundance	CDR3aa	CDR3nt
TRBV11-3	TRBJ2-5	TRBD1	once	CASSAGTGTLQETQYF	TGTGCCAGCAGCGCCGGGACAGGGACTCTCCAAGAGACCCAGTACTTC
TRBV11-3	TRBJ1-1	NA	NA	CASSLASEAFF	TGTGCCAGCAGCTTGGCCAGTGAAGCTTTCTTT
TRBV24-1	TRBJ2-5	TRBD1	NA	CATSVAGQGHIETQYF	TGTGCCACCAGTGTTGCTGGACAGGGGCATATCGAGACCCAGTACTTC
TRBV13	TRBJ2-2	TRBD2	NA	CASSFTSGSNTGELFF	TGTGCCAGCAGCTTCACTAGCGGGAGTAACACCGGGGAGCTGTTTTTT
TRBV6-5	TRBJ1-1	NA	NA	CASSYSVGGNTEAFF	TGTGCCAGCAGTTACTCTGTAGGGGGGAACACTGAAGCTTTCTTT
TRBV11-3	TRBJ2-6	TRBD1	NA	CASSLLGQGNPTLGANVLTF	TGTGCCAGCAGCTTACTGGGACAGGGTAATCCTACTCTGGGGGCCAACGTCCTGACTTTC
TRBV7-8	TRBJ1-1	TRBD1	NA	CASSFGQGWTEAFF	TGTGCCAGCAGCTTCGGACAGGGATGGACTGAAGCTTTCTTT
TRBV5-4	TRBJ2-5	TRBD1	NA	CASSPNPGQRETQYF	TGTGCCAGCAGCCCAAACCCGGGACAGAGAGAGACCCAGTACTTC
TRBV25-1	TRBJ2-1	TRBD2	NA	CASRKIGTTSEQFF	TGTGCCAGCAGGAAAATAGGGACTACTTCTGAGCAGTTCTTC
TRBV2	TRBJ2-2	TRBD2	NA	CASSVTSAGELFF	TGTGCCAGCAGTGTAACTAGCGCCGGGGAGCTGTTTTTT
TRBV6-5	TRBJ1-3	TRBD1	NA	CASSPDRGSGNTIYF	TGTGCCAGCAGTCCCGACAGGGGCTCTGGAAACACCATATATTTT
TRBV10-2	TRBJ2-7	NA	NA	CASRETAYEQYF	TGCGCCAGCAGAGAGACAGCCTACGAGCAGTACTTC
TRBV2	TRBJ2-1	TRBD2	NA	CASTLSASGSINDEQFF	TGTGCCAGCACCCTGTCGGCTAGCGGGAGCATAAACGATGAGCAGTTCTTC
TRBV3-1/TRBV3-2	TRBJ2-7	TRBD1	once	CASGDRGSAGGEQYF	TGTGCCAGCGGGGACAGAGGCTCGGCTGGGGGTGAGCAGTACTTC
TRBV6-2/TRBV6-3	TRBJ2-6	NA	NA	CASSTRSSGANVLTF	TGTGCCAGCAGCACTCGTAGCTCTGGGGCCAACGTCCTGACTTTC
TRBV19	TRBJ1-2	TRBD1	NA	CASTLGQGDGYTF	TGTGCCAGTACCCTGGGACAGGGCGATGGCTACACCTTC
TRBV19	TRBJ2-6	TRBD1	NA	CASSFEYRGSGANVLTF	TGTGCCAGTAGTTTTGAGTACAGGGGCTCTGGGGCCAACGTCCTGACTTTC
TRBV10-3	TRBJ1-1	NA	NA	CAISESQGMNTEAFF	TGTGCCATCAGTGAGTCACAGGGCATGAACACTGAAGCTTTCTTT
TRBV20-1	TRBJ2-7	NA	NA	CSARTAYEQYF	TGCAGTGCTAGGACTGCCTACGAGCAGTACTTC
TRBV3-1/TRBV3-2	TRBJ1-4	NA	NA	CASSPRFSGEKLFF	TGTGCCAGCAGCCCACGTTTCAGCGGTGAAAAACTGTTTTTT
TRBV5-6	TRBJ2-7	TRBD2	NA	CASSYGTSGKYEQYF	TGTGCCAGCAGCTATGGGACTAGCGGGAAGTATGAGCAGTACTTC